The source of this T cell receptor beta chain is a study of cytomegalovirus exposure and HLA in healthy donors. Whole-study results and caveats: In presence/absence analyses, roughly uniform sequencing depth across donors was assumed. Several V segments, TRBV6-2 and TRBV6-3 among them, could not be told apart and were dropped. There was a cluster of highly shared sequence variants that was likely a sequencing artifact.

Comments on this clone: Antigen unknown.

CDR3 size: 15 residues. CDR1 MNHEY and CDR2 SMNVEV come from the germline V gene (reference sequence). V dropped 5 bases and J dropped 0 bases, with 11 bases sitting between them. 13 Jbeta primers and 60 Vbeta primers were used for the PCR. Here immunoSEQ multiplex PCR was the method, and the copy in TCRdb shows in-frame clones only, minus some. The table includes about 160,000 clones, about 72% detected once. Sequencing input: PBMCs. The source of this sequence is a male donor in good health and CMV-seronegative. The V call is TRBV27, the J call TRBJ1-5; TRBD1 is a possible D gene (6 bases). The CDR3 loop is CASSPDRNSNQPQHF. The DNA of the CDR3 is TGTGCCAGCAGTCCCGACAGGAATAGCAATCAGCCCCAGCATTTT.